The rows below give T cell receptor beta chains drawn from one sample of a study of shared clonotypes between healthy human individuals. Sequencing was performed with immunoSEQ multiplex PCR; in TCRdb, only in-frame clones are kept and a portion is missing. In the table there are approximately 500,000 clones, about 80% of which are singletons. The sample taken for sequencing was PBMCs. These receptors originate from a middle-aged woman in good health. Some clones in this sample may be carry-over from other donors' samples. Both conserved end residues are part of each CDR3. Fields, in order: V gene, D gene, J gene, clone size, CDR3 protein, CDR3 DNA. D genes are given only for firm matches. Not all rows give a size; the values are once, few, many and, for expanded clones, a class.

V: TRBV28
D: TRBD1
J: TRBJ1-1
size: .
CDR3: CASSKDRVRTEAFF
DNA: TGTGCCAGCAGTAAGGACAGGGTTCGGACTGAAGCTTTCTTT

V: TRBV6-5
D: .
J: TRBJ1-2
size: .
CDR3: CASSYAGAHYGYTF
DNA: TGTGCCAGCAGTTACGCCGGGGCCCACTATGGCTACACCTTC

V: TRBV14
D: .
J: TRBJ2-7
size: few
CDR3: CASSQVTREQYF
DNA: TGTGCCAGCAGCCAAGTTACTAGGGAGCAGTACTTC

V: TRBV2
D: TRBD1
J: TRBJ2-7
size: .
CDR3: CASLRQGLDEQYF
DNA: TGTGCCTCCCTCCGACAGGGTTTGGACGAGCAGTACTTC

V: TRBV7-9
D: TRBD1
J: TRBJ1-4
size: few
CDR3: CASSPGDRGRSREKLFF
DNA: TGTGCCAGCAGCCCCGGGGACAGGGGTAGGTCCCGGGAAAAACTGTTTTTT

V: TRBV28
D: .
J: TRBJ1-2
size: .
CDR3: CATRHTNYGYTF
DNA: TGTGCCACCAGACATACCAACTATGGCTACACCTTC

V: TRBV7-9
D: .
J: TRBJ2-1
size: .
CDR3: CASSPRGGSAYNEQFF
DNA: TGTGCCAGCAGCCCCAGGGGGGGTAGCGCTTACAATGAGCAGTTCTTC

V: TRBV2
D: .
J: TRBJ1-1
size: .
CDR3: CASSEQGTPGAGAFF
DNA: TGTGCCAGCAGTGAACAGGGGACCCCGGGAGCGGGAGCTTTCTTT

V: TRBV2
D: .
J: TRBJ2-3
size: .
CDR3: CASSARTETDTQYF
DNA: TGTGCCAGCAGTGCCCGGACAGAAACAGATACGCAGTATTTT

V: TRBV5-1
D: TRBD2
J: TRBJ2-5
size: few
CDR3: CASSSGLATETQYF
DNA: TGCGCCAGCAGCTCGGGACTAGCGACGGAGACCCAGTACTTC

V: TRBV4-1
D: .
J: TRBJ2-5
size: .
CDR3: CASSPERLVTHQETQYF
DNA: TGCGCCAGCAGCCCGGAGAGACTAGTAACCCACCAAGAGACCCAGTACTTC

V: TRBV9
D: .
J: TRBJ2-1
size: few
CDR3: CASSVGPVLDEQFF
DNA: TGTGCCAGCAGCGTAGGCCCGGTCTTGGATGAGCAGTTCTTC

V: TRBV30
D: .
J: TRBJ2-2
size: .
CDR3: CAWSVPPNTGELFF
DNA: TGTGCCTGGAGTGTACCCCCCAACACCGGGGAGCTGTTTTTT

V: TRBV15
D: TRBD2
J: TRBJ2-1
size: .
CDR3: CATSVVAGSPNEQFF
DNA: TGTGCCACCAGCGTCGTAGCGGGATCTCCCAATGAGCAGTTCTTC

V: TRBV5-1
D: TRBD1
J: TRBJ2-7
size: .
CDR3: CASKPTGGGSGSYEQYF
DNA: TGCGCCAGCAAACCGACAGGGGGCGGCTCTGGGTCCTACGAGCAGTACTTC

V: TRBV15
D: .
J: TRBJ1-2
size: .
CDR3: CATSREGRYMDGYTF
DNA: TGTGCCACCAGCAGAGAAGGCAGGTATATGGATGGCTACACCTTC

V: TRBV27
D: .
J: TRBJ2-1
size: .
CDR3: CASKLYNEQFF
DNA: TGTGCCAGCAAACTTTACAATGAGCAGTTCTTC

V: TRBV19
D: .
J: TRBJ2-7
size: once
CDR3: CASSTLRAREQYF
DNA: TGTGCCAGTAGTACCCTGAGGGCTCGCGAGCAGTACTTC

V: TRBV28
D: .
J: TRBJ2-1
size: .
CDR3: CASSRWTRNEQFF
DNA: TGTGCCAGCAGCCGCTGGACCCGCAATGAGCAGTTCTTC

V: TRBV7-2
D: .
J: TRBJ2-3
size: .
CDR3: CASSFNPRGDTQYF
DNA: TGTGCCAGCAGCTTTAACCCTAGGGGCGATACGCAGTATTTT

V: TRBV10-2
D: .
J: TRBJ1-1
size: .
CDR3: CASSLDLMNTEAFF
DNA: TGCGCCAGCAGTCTTGACCTCATGAACACTGAAGCTTTCTTT

V: TRBV5-4
D: .
J: TRBJ2-1
size: once
CDR3: CASSDIETSLHNEQFF
DNA: TGTGCCAGCAGCGATATCGAGACTAGTCTGCACAATGAGCAGTTCTTC

V: TRBV7-3
D: TRBD1
J: TRBJ1-5
size: .
CDR3: CASSPRRDRALYGNQPQHF
DNA: TGTGCCAGCAGCCCCCGCCGGGACAGGGCCCTTTATGGCAATCAGCCCCAGCATTTT

V: TRBV5-1
D: .
J: TRBJ2-7
size: .
CDR3: CASSSQGPTYEQYF
DNA: TGCGCCAGCAGCTCACAGGGCCCCACCTACGAGCAGTACTTC

V: TRBV27
D: TRBD2
J: TRBJ2-1
size: .
CDR3: CASSPGTSGTNEQFF
DNA: TGTGCCAGCAGTCCCGGGACTAGCGGTACCAATGAGCAGTTCTTC

V: TRBV5-4
D: .
J: TRBJ2-2
size: .
CDR3: CASSSPPVTNTGELFF
DNA: TGTGCCAGCAGCTCCCCCCCGGTCACGAACACCGGGGAGCTGTTTTTT

V: TRBV30
D: .
J: TRBJ2-2
size: .
CDR3: CAWSEGWTRGELFF
DNA: TGTGCCTGGAGTGAGGGGTGGACGCGCGGGGAGCTGTTTTTT

V: TRBV9
D: .
J: TRBJ2-3
size: few
CDR3: CASSFTIGQLTDTQYF
DNA: TGTGCCAGCAGCTTTACCATCGGACAGCTCACAGATACGCAGTATTTT

V: TRBV6-1
D: .
J: TRBJ2-7
size: .
CDR3: CASSPQVGETYEQYF
DNA: TGTGCCAGCAGTCCCCAGGTTGGGGAGACCTACGAGCAGTACTTC

V: TRBV6-4
D: .
J: TRBJ1-5
size: .
CDR3: CASSDRGVSNQPQHF
DNA: TGTGCCAGCAGTGACCGAGGAGTTAGCAATCAGCCCCAGCATTTT

V: TRBV6-4
D: TRBD1
J: TRBJ1-4
size: .
CDR3: CASSDNRGRKLVSNEKLFF
DNA: TGTGCCAGCAGTGATAACAGGGGGCGCAAACTCGTCTCTAATGAAAAACTGTTTTTT

V: TRBV29-1
D: .
J: TRBJ1-5
size: once
CDR3: CSVAPSGVGQPQHF
DNA: TGCAGCGTTGCCCCGTCAGGGGTAGGTCAGCCCCAGCATTTT

V: TRBV27
D: .
J: TRBJ1-5
size: .
CDR3: CASSLTFRQPQHF
DNA: TGCGCCAGCAGTTTAACATTCCGCCAGCCCCAGCATTTT

V: TRBV10-3
D: TRBD1
J: TRBJ1-1
size: .
CDR3: CAISESRGQGEAFF
DNA: TGTGCCATCAGTGAGTCGAGGGGACAGGGTGAAGCTTTCTTT

V: TRBV5-1
D: .
J: TRBJ2-7
size: .
CDR3: CASSFEGPYEQYF
DNA: TGCGCCAGCAGCTTTGAAGGGCCCTACGAGCAGTACTTC

V: TRBV5-1
D: .
J: TRBJ2-7
size: .
CDR3: CASSLVTKGYEQYF
DNA: TGCGCCAGCAGCTTGGTAACGAAGGGGTACGAGCAGTACTTC

V: TRBV6-1
D: .
J: TRBJ2-2
size: once
CDR3: CASSNTGVTGELFF
DNA: TGTGCCAGCAGTAACACGGGGGTAACCGGGGAGCTGTTTTTT

V: TRBV14
D: .
J: TRBJ2-3
size: few
CDR3: CASSPDEYGTQYF
DNA: TGTGCCAGCAGCCCGGACGAATATGGTACGCAGTATTTT

V: TRBV14
D: .
J: TRBJ2-1
size: .
CDR3: CASSRGTYINEQFF
DNA: TGTGCCAGCAGCCGGGGGACATACATCAATGAGCAGTTCTTC

V: TRBV18
D: .
J: TRBJ2-5
size: .
CDR3: CASSFQETQYF
DNA: TGTGCCAGCTCCTTCCAAGAGACCCAGTACTTC

V: TRBV7-2
D: TRBD2
J: TRBJ2-7
size: .
CDR3: CASSLASGGSYEQYF
DNA: TGTGCCAGCAGCTTAGCCAGCGGGGGGTCCTACGAGCAGTACTTC

V: TRBV30
D: .
J: TRBJ2-1
size: .
CDR3: CAWRRGDEQFF
DNA: TGTGCCTGGCGGCGCGGCGATGAGCAGTTCTTC

V: TRBV5-1
D: .
J: TRBJ2-7
size: .
CDR3: CASSPQKNRYEQYF
DNA: TGCGCCAGCAGCCCCCAAAAAAACCGCTACGAGCAGTACTTC

V: TRBV29-1
D: .
J: TRBJ1-4
size: .
CDR3: CSVDSTGNEKLFF
DNA: TGCAGCGTTGATAGTACAGGGAACGAAAAACTGTTTTTT

V: TRBV5-1
D: TRBD1
J: TRBJ2-3
size: few
CDR3: CASGTGGPTDTQYF
DNA: TGCGCCAGCGGTACAGGGGGGCCAACAGATACGCAGTATTTT

V: TRBV5-1
D: TRBD2
J: TRBJ2-5
size: .
CDR3: CASSATGTSGETQYF
DNA: TGCGCCAGCAGCGCAACCGGGACTAGCGGTGAGACCCAGTACTTC

V: TRBV5-1
D: .
J: TRBJ2-2
size: few
CDR3: CASRLDGTGELFF
DNA: TGCGCCAGTCGACTCGATGGGACCGGGGAGCTGTTTTTT

V: TRBV18
D: TRBD1
J: TRBJ2-2
size: many
CDR3: CASSPQGARDTGELFF
DNA: TGTGCCAGCTCACCGCAGGGGGCTCGGGACACCGGGGAGCTGTTTTTT

V: TRBV28
D: .
J: TRBJ1-5
size: .
CDR3: CASTWTRDQPQHF
DNA: TGTGCCAGCACGTGGACCCGAGATCAGCCCCAGCATTTT

V: TRBV11-3
D: .
J: TRBJ1-1
size: .
CDR3: CASSVTENTEAFF
DNA: TGTGCCAGCAGCGTAACAGAGAACACTGAAGCTTTCTTT

V: TRBV14
D: .
J: TRBJ1-2
size: .
CDR3: CASSQGAAYGYTF
DNA: TGTGCCAGCAGCCAAGGGGCCGCCTATGGCTACACCTTC

V: TRBV30
D: .
J: TRBJ1-2
size: .
CDR3: CAWSRGMGSGYTF
DNA: TGTGCCTGGAGCCGAGGGATGGGGAGTGGCTACACCTTC

V: TRBV19
D: .
J: TRBJ2-4
size: .
CDR3: CASSSQGAKNIQYF
DNA: TGTGCCAGTAGTTCACAGGGAGCCAAAAACATTCAGTACTTC

V: TRBV28
D: TRBD1
J: TRBJ2-7
size: .
CDR3: CASSVRTGVPYEQYF
DNA: TGTGCCAGCAGTGTCCGGACAGGGGTCCCCTACGAGCAGTACTTC